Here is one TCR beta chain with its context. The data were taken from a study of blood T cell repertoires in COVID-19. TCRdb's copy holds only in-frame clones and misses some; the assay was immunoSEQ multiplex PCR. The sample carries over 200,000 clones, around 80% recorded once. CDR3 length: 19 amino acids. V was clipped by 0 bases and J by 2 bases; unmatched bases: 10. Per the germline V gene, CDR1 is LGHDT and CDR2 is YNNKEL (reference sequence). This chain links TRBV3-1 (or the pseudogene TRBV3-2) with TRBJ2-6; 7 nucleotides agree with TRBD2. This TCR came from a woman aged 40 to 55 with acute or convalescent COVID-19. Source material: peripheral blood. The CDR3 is CASSQEIPYGGAGANVLTF. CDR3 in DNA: TGTGCCAGCAGCCAAGAGATTCCCTATGGGGGGGCTGGGGCCAACGTCCTGACTTTC.